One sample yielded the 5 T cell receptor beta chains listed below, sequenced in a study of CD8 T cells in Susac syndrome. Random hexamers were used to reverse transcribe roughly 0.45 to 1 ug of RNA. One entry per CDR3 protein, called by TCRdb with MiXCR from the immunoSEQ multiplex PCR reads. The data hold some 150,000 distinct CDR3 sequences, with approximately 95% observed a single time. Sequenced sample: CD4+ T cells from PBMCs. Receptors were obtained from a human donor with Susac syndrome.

The CDR3 reads CASSIEGHWQYF. DNA of the CDR3: TGTGCCAGCAGCATTGAGGGACATTGGCAGTATTTT. The V and J genes are TRBV28 and TRBJ2-3, with D possibly TRBD1 on 6 matching bases. The CDR3 contains 12 residues. CDR1 and CDR2 from the germline V gene are MDHEN and SYDVKM. The V and J ends lost 6 bases and 11 bases respectively, with 15 bases between them.

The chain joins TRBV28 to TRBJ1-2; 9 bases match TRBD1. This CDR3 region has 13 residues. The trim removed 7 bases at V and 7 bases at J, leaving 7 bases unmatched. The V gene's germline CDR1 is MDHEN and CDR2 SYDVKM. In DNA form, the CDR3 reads TGTGCCAGCACAAAACAGGGGGCGCGTGGCTACACCTTC. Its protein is CASTKQGARGYTF.

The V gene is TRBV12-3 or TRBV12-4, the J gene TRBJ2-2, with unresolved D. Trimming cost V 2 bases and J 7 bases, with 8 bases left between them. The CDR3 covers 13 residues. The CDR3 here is CASSLWGNGELFF. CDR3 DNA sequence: TGTGCCAGCAGTTTATGGGGTAACGGGGAGCTGTTTTTT.

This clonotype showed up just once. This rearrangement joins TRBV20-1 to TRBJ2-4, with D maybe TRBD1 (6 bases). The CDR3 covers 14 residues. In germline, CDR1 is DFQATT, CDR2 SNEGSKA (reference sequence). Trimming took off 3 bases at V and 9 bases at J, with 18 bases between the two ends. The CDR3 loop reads CSARPVGAGGIQYF. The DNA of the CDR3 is TGCAGTGCTAGGCCCGTGGGGGCCGGAGGCATTCAGTACTTC.

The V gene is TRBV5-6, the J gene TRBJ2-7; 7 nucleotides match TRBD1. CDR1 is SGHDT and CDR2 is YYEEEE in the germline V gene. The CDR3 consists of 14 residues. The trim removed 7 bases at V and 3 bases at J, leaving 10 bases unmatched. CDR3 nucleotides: TGTGCCAGCCAGTCAGGGGGTTCCAGCTACGAGCAGTACTTC. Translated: CASQSGGSSYEQYF.